The rows below give T cell receptor beta chains drawn from one sample of a study of human T cells and chemical hapten exposure. TCRdb recomputed calls from the RACE reads with MiXCR, one row per CDR3 protein. Among 150,000 to 200,000 distinct CDR3 sequences listed, 20% to 25% were seen once. Here the sequenced sample was whole blood, taken in connection with sensitization to the hapten diphenylcyclopropenone (DPC). These receptors came from a woman between 45 and 60 years old with alopecia areata. Some clones in this sample may be carry-over from other donors' samples. Both conserved end residues are part of each CDR3. Each record gives: D gene, clone size, J gene, V gene, CDR3 DNA, CDR3 protein. A D gene is named only where the DNA matches it firmly. The listing skips clone size in some rows; elsewhere it reads once, few, many or a size class.

- | many | TRBJ2-3 | TRBV7-2 | TGTGCCAGCAGCTCCGGACACACAGATACGCAGTATTTT | CASSSGHTDTQYF
TRBD1 | - | TRBJ2-3 | TRBV3-1 | TGTGCCAGCAGCCGAAACAGGGGTGATACGCAGTATTTT | CASSRNRGDTQYF
- | - | TRBJ2-3 | TRBV29-1 | TGCAGCGTTGAATCGGCAGGGGGCACAGATACGCAGTATTTT | CSVESAGGTDTQYF
TRBD2 | few | TRBJ2-3 | TRBV6-1 | TGTGCCAGCAGTGAAGCGCTAGCGGGAGCAACAGATACGCAGTATTTT | CASSEALAGATDTQYF
- | - | TRBJ2-7 | TRBV4-1 | TGCGCCAGCAGCCAAGGTTTAGGGGTGGAGATGGGCGAGCAGTACTTC | CASSQGLGVEMGEQYF
- | - | TRBJ2-4 | TRBV7-9 | TGTGCCAGCAGCCCAGGTGGGGGGTCACTAGCCAAAAACATTCAGTACTTC | CASSPGGGSLAKNIQYF
- | - | TRBJ1-4 | TRBV7-9 | TGTGCCGCCTCGGGCGGGGTTAATGAAAAACTGTTTTTT | CAASGGVNEKLFF
TRBD1 | few | TRBJ1-1 | TRBV5-1 | TGCGCCAGCACCCGACAGGGGTACACTGAAGCTTTCTTT | CASTRQGYTEAFF
- | once | TRBJ2-6 | TRBV2 | TGTGCCAGCGAGTGGAGAGGGCAGGGCTTAAGCTCTGGGGCCAACGTCCTGACTTTC | CASEWRGQGLSSGANVLTF
TRBD1 | - | TRBJ1-2 | TRBV15 | TGTGCCACCAGCAGAGACGCCGGGACAGGGAACTATGGCTACACCTTC | CATSRDAGTGNYGYTF
TRBD2 | - | TRBJ2-7 | TRBV19 | TGTGCCAGTAGTTTCAGACGGACTAGGTCGAACTACGAGCAGTACTTC | CASSFRRTRSNYEQYF
- | - | TRBJ2-1 | TRBV20-1 | TGCAGTGCTCATATGGCTAGACAGTTCTTC | CSAHMARQFF
TRBD1 | - | TRBJ2-1 | TRBV12-3/TRBV12-4 | TGTGCCAGCAGGCTCACCACAGGGGGTAATGAGCAGTTCTTC | CASRLTTGGNEQFF
- | - | TRBJ2-5 | TRBV12-3/TRBV12-4 | TGTGCCAGCAGGCAGACAGGTCAAGAGACCCAGTACTTC | CASRQTGQETQYF
TRBD2 | - | TRBJ2-7 | TRBV5-1 | TGCGCCAGCAGCTTGGAGGGACTAGGGCCCTACGAGCAGTACTTC | CASSLEGLGPYEQYF
- | - | TRBJ1-6 | TRBV5-1 | TGCGCCAGCAGCGGGAGGACGGGGGATTCACCCCTCCACTTT | CASSGRTGDSPLHF
- | few | TRBJ2-3 | TRBV20-1 | TGCAGTGCTGCCACGAGCCGAGGGTTTGCTTCAGATACGCAGTATTTT | CSAATSRGFASDTQYF
- | - | TRBJ1-4 | TRBV27 | TGTGCCAGCAGTTTAAGGGGAGTGGATGAAAAACTGTTTTTT | CASSLRGVDEKLFF
- | few | TRBJ2-5 | TRBV7-9 | TGTGCCAGCAGCCAAAATCAGCAAGAGACCCAGTACTTC | CASSQNQQETQYF
- | many | TRBJ2-7 | TRBV5-1 | TGCGCCAGCAGCTTGGGCCCTGGAGAGCAGTACTTC | CASSLGPGEQYF
- | - | TRBJ2-6 | TRBV6-2/TRBV6-3 | TGTGCCAGCAGTTACACCGGGGCCGGGGCCAACGTCCTGACTTTC | CASSYTGAGANVLTF
TRBD2 | - | TRBJ2-3 | TRBV20-1 | TGCAGTGCTAGACCCAGCGGGAGGGCCAGAGATACGCAGTATTTT | CSARPSGRARDTQYF
- | many | TRBJ2-3 | TRBV11-2 | TGTGCCAGCAGCTTAGGACAGTTCACAGATACGCAGTATTTT | CASSLGQFTDTQYF
TRBD1 | - | TRBJ2-1 | TRBV5-1 | TGCGCCAGCAGCTTTGACAGGGTTACCTACAATGAGCAGTTCTTC | CASSFDRVTYNEQFF
- | few | TRBJ1-2 | TRBV20-1 | TGCAGTGCTAGAATGCAGGGACGGGGGATGGAGGGCTACACCTTC | CSARMQGRGMEGYTF
- | few | TRBJ2-3 | TRBV7-2 | TGTGCCAGCAGCGTTAGCGGTACTAGCACAGATACGCAGTATTTT | CASSVSGTSTDTQYF
- | few | TRBJ2-2 | TRBV15 | TGTGCCACCAGCAGAGATGGGCGAGGGGAGCTGTTTTTT | CATSRDGRGELFF
TRBD2 | few | TRBJ2-1 | TRBV3-1 | TGTGCCAGCAGCCAAGGCGTAAGCGGGAGGAATGAGCAGTTCTTC | CASSQGVSGRNEQFF
- | few | TRBJ2-7 | TRBV7-6 | TGTGCCAGCAGCTTAGATAGGGTCAGGCGGGGCGAGCAGTACTTC | CASSLDRVRRGEQYF
TRBD1 | - | TRBJ1-3 | TRBV3-1 | TGTGCCAGCAGCCCCGAAGGACAGGGATGGGGAAACACCATATATTTT | CASSPEGQGWGNTIYF
TRBD2 | - | TRBJ2-1 | TRBV3-1 | TGTGCCAGCAGCCCAACCCCGCTAGCGGGAGGACTCAATGAGCAGTTCTTC | CASSPTPLAGGLNEQFF
TRBD2 | - | TRBJ2-5 | TRBV29-1 | TGCAGCGTCCCGACTAGCCTGGCCGAGACCCAGTACTTC | CSVPTSLAETQYF
TRBD2 | few | TRBJ2-5 | TRBV3-1 | TGTGCCAGCAGCCAAGGAGTAGCGGGCTACCAAGAGACCCAGTACTTC | CASSQGVAGYQETQYF
TRBD2 | - | TRBJ2-1 | TRBV3-1 | TGTGCCAGCAGCCGGGCGGGGGGCAATGAGCAGTTCTTC | CASSRAGGNEQFF
TRBD1 | - | TRBJ1-2 | TRBV27 | TGTGCCAGCAGTTTATGGGGGGACAGGGGGCAGAATGGCTACACCTTC | CASSLWGDRGQNGYTF
TRBD2 | few | TRBJ2-1 | TRBV20-1 | TGCAGTGCCCTGGGACTAGCGGAGAACAATGAGCAGTTCTTC | CSALGLAENNEQFF
- | few | TRBJ1-1 | TRBV4-2 | TGTGCCAGCAGCCAAGATAGGCAGGGAGAAGCTTTCTTT | CASSQDRQGEAFF